This T cell receptor beta chain stems from a study of T cells in Graves' hyperthyroidism and ophthalmopathy. Overall study findings and caveats: Ophthalmopathy was identified by the model a median 6.5 months ahead of onset. The majority of expanded thyroid clonotypes above 0.001 also appeared in blood.

This CDR3 has 15 residues. V lost 6 bases to trimming and J lost 7 bases; unmatched junction nucleotides: 8. Uncontrolled infection, other autoimmune disease, pregnancy or lactation excluded patients. This clonotype has just one count. The antigen is not known. Template material for amplifying TCR beta CDR3 regions consisted of RNA transcripts. An initial round of RT-PCR targeting the TCR CDR3 relied on the HTBI primer set. Each CDR3 protein is one row after TCRdb ran MiXCR on the multiplex PCR reads. The table shows approximately 330,000 distinct CDR3 sequences, with under 25% occurring only once. The source material was blood. The clonotype was recovered from a woman aged 45-60 years with Graves' hyperthyroidism. The chain links TRBV12-3 or TRBV12-4 to TRBJ2-7, with 14 bases that match TRBD2. DNA of the CDR3: TGTGCCAGCAGCGGGGGACTAGCGGGAGTCGGGGAGCAGTACTTC. Its protein product is CASSGGLAGVGEQYF.